The present T cell receptor (beta chain) was sequenced within a study of cytomegalovirus exposure and HLA in healthy donors. Overall study results and limits: It was 164 TCR beta chains that were listed as cytomegalovirus-associated.

The germline gives CDR1 MNHEY, CDR2 SMNVEV (reference sequence). The CDR3 spans 13 residues. V lost 8 bases and J lost 8; bases outside the gene matches: 10. Concerning this clone itself: Its matching antigen is unknown.

It was with 60 Vbeta and 13 Jbeta primers that the PCR ran. The protocol was immunoSEQ multiplex PCR, while the TCRdb copy is restricted to in-frame clones and leaves out a portion. The sample holds 100,000 to 120,000 clones, less than 85% seen once. The TCR sequence derives from a man under 40 in good health and CMV-seropositive. Sequenced material: PBMCs. The genes are TRBV27 and TRBJ1-2, with 8 bases identical to TRBD1. The CDR3 protein is CASRPGGSRGYTF. The CDR3 DNA reads as TGTGCCAGCCGTCCAGGGGGCTCTCGAGGCTACACCTTC.